The clone carrying this TCR beta chain occurred many times. As yet, its antigen is unknown. The source of the sample is a study of T cell repertoires in cytomegalovirus infection. Study information: Both a matching HLA type and CMV infection were indicated by public TCR beta signatures.

One entry per CDR3 protein results from TCRdb running MiXCR on the reads. The table has hundreds of thousands of distinct CDR3 sequences, 25% to 35% seen once. Findings of the study overall: Ex vivo responses were dominated by HLA-C-restricted CMV-specific TCR beta clonotypes.

Deletions cut 2 bases from V and 2 bases from J, with 3 bases between. There are 12 residues in the CDR3. The germline V gene encodes CDR1 KGHSH and CDR2 LQKENI. The chain carries TRBV18 and TRBJ1-2; no clear D. The clonotype was recovered from a human donor in good health (CMV status not recorded). Some clones in this sample may be carry-over from other donors' samples. Sequenced here: cultured PBMCs, sampled from culture after CMV antigen stimulation. This CDR3 is CASSPGNYGYTF. For the CDR3, the DNA is TGTGCCAGCTCACCAGGGAACTATGGCTACACCTTC.